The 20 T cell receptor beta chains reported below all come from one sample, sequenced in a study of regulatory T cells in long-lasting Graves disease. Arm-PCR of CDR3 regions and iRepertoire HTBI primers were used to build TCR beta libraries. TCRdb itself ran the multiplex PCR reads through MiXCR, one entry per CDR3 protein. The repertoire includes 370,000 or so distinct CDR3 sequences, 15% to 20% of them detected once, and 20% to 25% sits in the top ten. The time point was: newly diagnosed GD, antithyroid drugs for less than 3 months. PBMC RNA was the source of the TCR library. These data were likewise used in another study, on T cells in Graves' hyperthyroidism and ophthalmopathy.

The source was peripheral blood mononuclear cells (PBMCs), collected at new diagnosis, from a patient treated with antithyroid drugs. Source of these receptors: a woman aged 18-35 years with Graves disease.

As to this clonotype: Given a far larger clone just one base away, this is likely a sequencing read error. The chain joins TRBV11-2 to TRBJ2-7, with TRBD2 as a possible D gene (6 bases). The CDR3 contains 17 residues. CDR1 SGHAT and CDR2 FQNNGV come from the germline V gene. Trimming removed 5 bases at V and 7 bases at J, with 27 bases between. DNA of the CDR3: TGTGCCAGCAGCCCTGGCCCTGGGGGACTCAGCCTTGGTGAGCAGTACTTC. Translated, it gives CASSPGPGGLSLGEQYF.

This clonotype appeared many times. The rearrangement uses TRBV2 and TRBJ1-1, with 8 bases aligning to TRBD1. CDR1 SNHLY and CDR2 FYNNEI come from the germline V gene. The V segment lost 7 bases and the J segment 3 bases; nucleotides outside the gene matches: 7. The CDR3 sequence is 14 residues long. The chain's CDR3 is CASTGGPKYTEAFF. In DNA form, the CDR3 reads TGTGCCAGCACAGGGGGCCCTAAATACACTGAAGCTTTCTTT.

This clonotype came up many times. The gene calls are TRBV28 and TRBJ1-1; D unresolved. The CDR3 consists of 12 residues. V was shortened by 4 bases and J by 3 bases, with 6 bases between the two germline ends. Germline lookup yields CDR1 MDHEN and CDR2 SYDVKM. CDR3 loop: CASSWAYTEAFF. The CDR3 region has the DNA TGTGCCAGCAGTTGGGCGTACACTGAAGCTTTCTTT.

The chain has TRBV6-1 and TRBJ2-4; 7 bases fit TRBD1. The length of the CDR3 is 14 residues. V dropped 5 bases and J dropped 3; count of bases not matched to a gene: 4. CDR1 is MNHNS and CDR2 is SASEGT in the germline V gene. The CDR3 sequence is CASSNRDSKNIQYF. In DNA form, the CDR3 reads TGTGCCAGCAGTAACCGGGACAGCAAAAACATTCAGTACTTC.

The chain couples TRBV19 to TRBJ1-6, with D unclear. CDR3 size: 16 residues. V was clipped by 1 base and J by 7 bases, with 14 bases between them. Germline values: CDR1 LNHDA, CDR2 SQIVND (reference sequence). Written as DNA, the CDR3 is TGTGCCAGTAGTATAGCCGCAGGACGGAAGAATTCACCCCTCCACTTT. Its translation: CASSIAAGRKNSPLHF.

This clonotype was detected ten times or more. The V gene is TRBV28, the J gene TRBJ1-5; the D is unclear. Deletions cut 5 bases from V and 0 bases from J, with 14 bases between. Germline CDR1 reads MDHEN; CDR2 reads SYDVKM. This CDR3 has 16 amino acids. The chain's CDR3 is CASSPPWIGSNQPQHF. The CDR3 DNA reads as TGTGCCAGCAGTCCTCCTTGGATCGGTAGCAATCAGCCCCAGCATTTT.

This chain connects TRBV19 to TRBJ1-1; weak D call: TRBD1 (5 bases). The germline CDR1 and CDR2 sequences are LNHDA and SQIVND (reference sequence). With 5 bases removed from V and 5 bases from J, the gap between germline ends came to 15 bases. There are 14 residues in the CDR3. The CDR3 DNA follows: TGTGCCAGTAGTCGGGACCCCCGAGGGACTGAAGCTTTCTTT. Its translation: CASSRDPRGTEAFF.

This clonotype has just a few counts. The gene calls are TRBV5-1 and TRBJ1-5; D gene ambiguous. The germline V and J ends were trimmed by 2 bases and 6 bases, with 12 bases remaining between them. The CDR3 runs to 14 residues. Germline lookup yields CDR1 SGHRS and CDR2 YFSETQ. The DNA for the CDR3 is TGCGCCAGCAGCTTAGACATTAAGGGTCAGCCCCAGCATTTT. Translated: CASSLDIKGQPQHF.

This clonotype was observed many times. As DNA, the CDR3 is TGTGCCAGCAGCCAAGATTTTCGTGCGGGGGGGCCGCTATTCAAAAACATTCAGTACTTC. As protein: CASSQDFRAGGPLFKNIQYF. J is TRBJ2-4 and V is TRBV3-1; TRBD2 matches 9 bases. V was pared by 0 bases and J by 3 bases, with 15 bases of the junction left unmatched. The length of the CDR3 is 20 residues. In germline, CDR1 is LGHDT, CDR2 YNNKEL (reference sequence).

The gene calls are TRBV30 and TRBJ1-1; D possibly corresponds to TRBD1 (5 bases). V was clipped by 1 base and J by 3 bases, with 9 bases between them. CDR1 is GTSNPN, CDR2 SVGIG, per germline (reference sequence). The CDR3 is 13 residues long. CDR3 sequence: CAWSGGGDTEAFF. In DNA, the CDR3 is TGTGCCTGGAGTGGCGGGGGTGACACTGAAGCTTTCTTT.

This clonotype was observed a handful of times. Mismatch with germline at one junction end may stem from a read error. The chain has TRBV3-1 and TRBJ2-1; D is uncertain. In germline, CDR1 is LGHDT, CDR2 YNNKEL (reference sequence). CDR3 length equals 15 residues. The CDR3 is CANSPQAELYNEQFF. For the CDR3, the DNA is TGTGCCAACAGCCCCCAGGCGGAGCTTTACAATGAGCAGTTCTTC.

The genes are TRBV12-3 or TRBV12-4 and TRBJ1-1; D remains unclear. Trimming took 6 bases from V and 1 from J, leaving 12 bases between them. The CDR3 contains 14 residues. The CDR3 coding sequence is TGTGCCAGCAGACCTACACTCTGGAACACTGAAGCTTTCTTT. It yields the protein CASRPTLWNTEAFF.

The CDR3 bases are TGTGCCACCAGCAGAGGAGGGGCGGGAGTGGCCTACAATGAGCAGTTCTTC. It encodes CATSRGGAGVAYNEQFF. This chain links TRBV15 with TRBJ2-1; TRBD2 aligns across 7 bases. The J segment lost 2 bases and the V segment lost 1 base, leaving 8 bases of the junction unmatched. This CDR3 spans 17 amino acids. In germline, CDR1 is LNHNV, CDR2 YYDKDF (reference sequence).

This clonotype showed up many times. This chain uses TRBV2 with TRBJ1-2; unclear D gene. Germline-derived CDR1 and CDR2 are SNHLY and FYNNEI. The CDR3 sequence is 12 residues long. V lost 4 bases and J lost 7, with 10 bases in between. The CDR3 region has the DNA TGTGCCAGCAGTGCCCACGACCTTGGCTACACCTTC. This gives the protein CASSAHDLGYTF.

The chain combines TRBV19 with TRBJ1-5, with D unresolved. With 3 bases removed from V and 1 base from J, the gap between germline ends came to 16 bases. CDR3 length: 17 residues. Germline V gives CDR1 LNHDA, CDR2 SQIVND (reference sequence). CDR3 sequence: CASSIGHGESSNQPQHF. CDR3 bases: TGTGCCAGTAGTATCGGGCACGGCGAGTCGAGCAATCAGCCCCAGCATTTT.

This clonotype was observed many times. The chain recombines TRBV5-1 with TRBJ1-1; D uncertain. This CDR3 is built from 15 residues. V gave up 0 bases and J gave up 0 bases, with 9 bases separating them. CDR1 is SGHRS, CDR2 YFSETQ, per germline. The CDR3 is CASSLEGMVNTEAFF. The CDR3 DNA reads TGCGCCAGCAGCTTGGAGGGCATGGTGAACACTGAAGCTTTCTTT. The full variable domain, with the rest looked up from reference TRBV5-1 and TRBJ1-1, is KAGVTQTPRYLIKTRGQQVTLSCSPISGHRSVSWYQQTPGQGLQFLFEYFSETQRNKGNFPGRFSGRQFSNSRSEMNVSTLELGDSALYLCASSLEGMVNTEAFFGQGTRLTVV.

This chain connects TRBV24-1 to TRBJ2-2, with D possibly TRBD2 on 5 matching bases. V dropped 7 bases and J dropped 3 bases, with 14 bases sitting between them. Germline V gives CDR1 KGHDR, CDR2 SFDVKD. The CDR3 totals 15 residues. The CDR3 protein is CATRPPGRDTGELFF. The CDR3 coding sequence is TGTGCCACCAGGCCCCCGGGGAGAGACACCGGGGAGCTGTTTTTT.

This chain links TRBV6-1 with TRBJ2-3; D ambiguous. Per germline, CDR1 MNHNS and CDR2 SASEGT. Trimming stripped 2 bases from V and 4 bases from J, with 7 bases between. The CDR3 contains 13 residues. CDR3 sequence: CASSERNPDTQYF. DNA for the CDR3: TGTGCCAGCAGTGAACGTAATCCAGATACGCAGTATTTT.

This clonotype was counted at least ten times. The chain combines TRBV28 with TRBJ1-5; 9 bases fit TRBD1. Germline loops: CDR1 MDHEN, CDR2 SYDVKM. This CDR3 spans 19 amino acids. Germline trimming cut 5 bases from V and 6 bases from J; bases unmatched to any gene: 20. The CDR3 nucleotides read TGTGCCAGCAGTCCCTCGGGATCTGGGACAGGGTCTTTGGGTCAGCCCCAGCATTTT. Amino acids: CASSPSGSGTGSLGQPQHF.

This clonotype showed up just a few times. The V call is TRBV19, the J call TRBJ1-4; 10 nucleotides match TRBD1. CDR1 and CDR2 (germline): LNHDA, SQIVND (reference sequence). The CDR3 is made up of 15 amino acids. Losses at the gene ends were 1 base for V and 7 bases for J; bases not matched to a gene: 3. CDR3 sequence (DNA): TGTGCCAGTAGTATAGGGACAGGGGGATCTGAAAAACTGTTTTTT. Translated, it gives CASSIGTGGSEKLFF.